Described below is a single TCR beta chain sequence and its context. With a much larger clone just one base away, this may be a read error. Regions amplified from RNA transcripts were the TCR beta CDR3 regions. First-round RT-PCR of the TCR CDR3 relied on the HTBI primer set. TCRdb itself ran the multiplex PCR reads through MiXCR, one entry per CDR3 protein. The sample lists around 700,000 distinct CDR3 sequences, 30% to 40% occurring once. The sample belongs to a study of T cells in Graves' hyperthyroidism and ophthalmopathy. The sample consisted of blood. The receptor's source is a woman in her 40s with Graves' hyperthyroidism.

The CDR3 reads CASSFFALEEAQYF. CDR3 bases: TGTGCCAGCAGCTTTTTCGCCCTAGAGGAGGCCCAGTACTTC. This sequence joins TRBV11-2 and TRBJ2-5; possible D gene TRBD2, 5 bases. The CDR3 extends over 14 amino acids. V lost 3 bases and J lost 9, with 17 bases in between. CDR1 is SGHAT and CDR2 is FQNNGV in the germline V gene.